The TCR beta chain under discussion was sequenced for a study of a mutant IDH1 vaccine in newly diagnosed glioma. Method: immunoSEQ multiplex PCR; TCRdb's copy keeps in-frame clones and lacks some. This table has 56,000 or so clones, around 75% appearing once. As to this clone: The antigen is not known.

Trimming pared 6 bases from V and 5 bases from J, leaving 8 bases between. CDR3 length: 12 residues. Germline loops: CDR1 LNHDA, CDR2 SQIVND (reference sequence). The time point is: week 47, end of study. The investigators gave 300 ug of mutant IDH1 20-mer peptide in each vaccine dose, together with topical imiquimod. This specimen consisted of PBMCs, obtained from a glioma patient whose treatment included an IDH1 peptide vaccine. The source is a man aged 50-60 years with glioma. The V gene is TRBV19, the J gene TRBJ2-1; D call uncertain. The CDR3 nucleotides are TGTGCCAGTAGCCGGCTCGACAATGAGCAGTTCTTC. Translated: CASSRLDNEQFF.